The 21 T cell receptor beta chains given below trace back to one sample, sequenced in a study of CD8+ T cells in alopecia areata. Treatment given: oral pan-JAK inhibitor, 5-10 mg twice daily. RNA, once extracted, was reverse transcribed into cDNA for use as the sequencing template. Data came from immunoSEQ multiplex PCR; TCRdb stores just in-frame clones and leaves some out. Of roughly 99,000 clones listed, 80% to 85% are singletons. Sequenced here: CD8+ T cells sorted from blood, sampled at week 24, from a patient treated with tofacitinib. The receptors stem from a human donor with alopecia areata.

The genes are TRBV14 and TRBJ1-2; D may be TRBD1 (6 bases). The V end was cut by 6 bases, the J end by 3 bases, with 14 bases between. The CDR3 is 14 amino acids. Germline lookup yields CDR1 SGHDN and CDR2 FVKESK. DNA of the CDR3: TGTGCCAGCAGTCCGACAGGTTCTTACTATGGCTACACCTTC. Its protein is CASSPTGSYYGYTF.

The chain joins TRBV6-1 to TRBJ2-3, with unresolved D. This CDR3 spans 12 amino acids. Deletions cut 2 bases from V and 4 bases from J, with 4 bases between. Germline V lookup: CDR1 MNHNS, CDR2 SASEGT. CDR3 region: CASSEWADTQYF. DNA for the CDR3: TGTGCCAGCAGTGAATGGGCAGATACGCAGTATTTT.

This clone was observed a handful of times. This chain links TRBV5-1 with TRBJ2-5; D is ambiguous. The better agreement between TRBJ2-7 and the DNA end casts doubt on the J call. The CDR3 runs to 12 residues. Germline loops: CDR1 SGHRS, CDR2 YFSETQ. CDR3: CASSWTGYEQYF. CDR3 nucleotides: TGCGCCAGCAGCTGGACCGGCTACGAGCAGTACTTC.

The chain couples TRBV29-1 to TRBJ2-7, with D perhaps matching TRBD1 (6 bases). V lost 4 bases and J lost 2, with 9 bases in between. CDR3 size: 12 residues. Germline assignment: CDR1 SQVTM and CDR2 ANQGSEA. The CDR3 region has the DNA TGCAGCGTTGTGACAGGTCCCTACGAGCAGTACTTC. Translated, it gives CSVVTGPYEQYF.

CDR3 coding DNA: TGTGCCAGCAGGACGGGGACTGAAGCTTTCTTT. This encodes CASRTGTEAFF. The chain carries TRBV25-1 and TRBJ1-1; D is ambiguous. This CDR3 is 11 amino acids long. V lost 6 bases, J lost 5 bases, and 7 bases lay in between. Germline V lookup: CDR1 MGHDK, CDR2 SYGVNS.

The rearrangement uses TRBV6-5 and TRBJ2-5; TRBD1 matches 7 bases. CDR3 length equals 14 residues. Trimming cost V 4 bases and J 4 bases; bases outside gene matches: 6. The germline V gene has CDR1 MNHEY and CDR2 SVGAGI. CDR3 in amino acids: CASSFRQGPETQYF. In DNA, the CDR3 is TGTGCCAGCAGTTTCCGACAGGGCCCAGAGACCCAGTACTTC.

CDR3 sequence: CASSSSWGQYF. CDR3 coding DNA: TGTGCCAGCAGCTCCTCGTGGGGGCAGTACTTC. The chain uses TRBV7-9 and TRBJ2-7; D not resolved. CDR1 is SEHNR, CDR2 FQNEAQ, per germline (reference sequence). The CDR3 covers 11 residues. The V end lost 4 bases, the J end lost 9 bases, and 10 bases lay between the germline ends.

This rearrangement joins TRBV21-1 to TRBJ1-2. TRBV21-1 is classified as a pseudogene. This CDR3 has 15 residues. This chain's CDR3 is CASSQRWGKPYGYTF. The CDR3 DNA reads TGTGCCAGCAGCCAAAGATGGGGGAAACCCTATGGCTACACCTTC.

The V gene is TRBV25-1, the J gene TRBJ2-1; D call uncertain. CDR1 and CDR2 from the germline V gene are MGHDK and SYGVNS. CDR3 length: 11 amino acids. V lost 5 bases to trimming and J lost 1 base, with 0 bases between them. CDR3 DNA sequence: TGTGCCAGCAGTTCCTACAATGAGCAGTTCTTC. This encodes CASSSYNEQFF. The complete variable domain, with remaining parts taken from reference TRBV25-1 and TRBJ2-1, reads EADIYQTPRYLVIGTGKKITLECSQTMGHDKMYWYQQDPGMELHLIHYSYGVNSTEKGDLSSESTVSRIRTEHFPLTLESARPSHTSQYLCASSSYNEQFFGPGTRLTVL.

J is TRBJ2-7 and V is TRBV7-9; possible D gene TRBD1, 5 bases. Trimming left V 1 base short and J 2 bases short, with 15 bases between. The CDR3 loop spans 16 amino acids. The germline V gene has CDR1 SEHNR and CDR2 FQNEAQ (reference sequence). The CDR3 here is CASSLVWGPTAYEQYF. The CDR3 nucleotides read TGTGCCAGCAGCTTAGTATGGGGCCCGACCGCCTACGAGCAGTACTTC.

The genes are TRBV4-2 and TRBJ2-7; a weak D match, TRBD2 (6 bases). The germline V and J ends were trimmed by 0 bases and 4 bases, with 13 bases remaining between them. The CDR3 has 15 amino acids. Germline V gene data show CDR1 as LGHNA and CDR2 as YNFKEQ. The CDR3 nucleotides read TGTGCCAGCAGCCAAGATGGTAGCGGCCTATACGAGCAGTACTTC. It codes for CASSQDGSGLYEQYF.

This sequence joins TRBV5-1 and TRBJ1-5, with D hard to call. The ends were cut back, 0 bases at V and 8 bases at J, with 9 bases in the middle. The V gene's germline CDR1 is SGHRS and CDR2 YFSETQ. The CDR3 totals 13 residues. CDR3 DNA: TGCGCCAGCAGCTTGGCCCCGACGAAGCCCCAGCATTTT. Protein product: CASSLAPTKPQHF.

The gene calls are TRBV5-6 and TRBJ1-2; D might be TRBD1 (5 bases). Trimming removed 4 bases at V and 6 bases at J, with 16 bases between. Germline CDR1 is SGHDT and CDR2 is YYEEEE. CDR3 length: 14 residues. The CDR3 loop is CASSLEGEDNGYTF. DNA of the CDR3: TGTGCCAGCAGCCTGGAGGGAGAGGACAATGGCTACACCTTC.

The chain has TRBV9 and TRBJ2-3, with D possibly matching TRBD1 (6 bases). V lost 3 bases, J lost 6 bases, and 20 bases lay in between. CDR3 length: 16 residues. CDR1 and CDR2 (germline): SGDLS, YYNGEE. This CDR3 reads CASSALTGFGGDTQYF. Written as DNA, the CDR3 is TGTGCCAGCAGCGCCCTAACAGGGTTCGGTGGGGATACGCAGTATTTT.

The rearrangement links TRBV7-2 to TRBJ2-7, with D possibly matching TRBD1 (6 bases). This CDR3 contains 14 residues. Looked up from germline, CDR1 is SGHTA and CDR2 is FQGNSA. V lost 5 bases to trimming and J lost 5 bases, with 16 bases between them. The CDR3 sequence: CASSHYQGTNEQYF. In DNA, the CDR3 is TGTGCCAGCAGCCATTATCAGGGGACGAACGAGCAGTACTTC.

The genes are TRBV4-1 and TRBJ2-3; D is perhaps TRBD2 (6 bases). The germline CDR1 and CDR2 sequences are MGHRA and YSYEKL. The V gene lost 4 bases and the J gene lost 3 bases, with 17 bases spanning the gap. This CDR3 is built from 16 residues. The CDR3 DNA reads as TGCGCCAGCAGCCCGGAGTGGGGACTTACGACAGATACGCAGTATTTT. Residues: CASSPEWGLTTDTQYF.

This clone appeared once. J is TRBJ1-3 and V is TRBV4-3, with unresolved D. Trimming shortened V by 0 bases and J by 4 bases, and 4 bases separated the two germline ends. The CDR3 is made up of 13 amino acids. Germline CDR1 and CDR2: LGHNA and YSLEER. The CDR3 loop is CASSQDAGNTIYF. In DNA, the CDR3 is TGCGCCAGCAGCCAAGATGCGGGAAACACCATATATTTT.

For this clone: No conserved phenylalanine or tryptophan ends this CDR3, so it is likely a read error. The limits of the CDR3 on the DNA are not certain, so only TCRdb's listed CDR3 is given. The genes are TRBV15 and TRBJ2-7. Germline V gene lookup returns CDR1 LNHNV and CDR2 YYDKDF (reference sequence). Both ends counted, the CDR3 spans 11 residues. CDR3: CATSRGTEFEP.

The CDR3 protein is CASEGLAGENTGELFF. In nucleotides, the CDR3 is TGTGCCAGCGAGGGACTAGCGGGGGAAAACACCGGGGAGCTGTTTTTT. The rearrangement links TRBV2 to TRBJ2-2; 14 positions agree with TRBD2. The junction had 4 bases not matched to a gene; V was cut back by 8 bases and J by 2 bases. The germline V gene has CDR1 SNHLY and CDR2 FYNNEI. The CDR3 has 16 residues.

This chain links TRBV9 with TRBJ2-5, with unresolved D. CDR3 size: 14 residues. The V gene's germline CDR1 is SGDLS and CDR2 YYNGEE. The V and J ends lost 1 base and 0 bases respectively, with 7 bases between them. CDR3: CASSVSHNQETQYF. The CDR3 DNA is TGTGCCAGCAGCGTATCACACAACCAAGAGACCCAGTACTTC. The full variable domain, its missing parts supplied by reference TRBV9 and TRBJ2-5, is DSGVTQTPKHLITATGQRVTLRCSPRSGDLSVYWYQQSLDQGLQFLIQYYNGEERAKGNILERFSAQQFPDLHSELNLSSLELGDSALYFCASSVSHNQETQYFGPGTRLLVL.

This clone has a handful of counts. The chain links TRBV7-9 to TRBJ2-5; possibly TRBD1 or TRBD2 for D (6 bases each). Trimming left V 9 bases short and J 0 bases short, with 11 bases between. This CDR3 spans 13 amino acids. CDR1 and CDR2 (germline): SEHNR, FQNEAQ (reference sequence). CDR3 region: CASRGTNQETQYF. CDR3 nucleotides: TGTGCCAGTCGGGGGACAAACCAAGAGACCCAGTACTTC.